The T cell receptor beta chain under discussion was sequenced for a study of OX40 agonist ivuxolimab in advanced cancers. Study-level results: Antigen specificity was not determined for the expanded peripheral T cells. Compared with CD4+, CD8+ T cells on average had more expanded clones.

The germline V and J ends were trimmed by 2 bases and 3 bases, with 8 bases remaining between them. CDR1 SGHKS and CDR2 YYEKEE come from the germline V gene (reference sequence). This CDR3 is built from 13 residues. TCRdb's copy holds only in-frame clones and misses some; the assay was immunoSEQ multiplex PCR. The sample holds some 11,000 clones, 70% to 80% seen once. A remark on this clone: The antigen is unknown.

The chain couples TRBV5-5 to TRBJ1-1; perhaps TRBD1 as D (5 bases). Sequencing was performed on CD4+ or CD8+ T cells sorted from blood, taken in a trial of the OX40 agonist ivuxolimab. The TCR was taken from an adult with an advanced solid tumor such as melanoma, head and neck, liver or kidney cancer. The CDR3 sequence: CASSFMTDTEAFF. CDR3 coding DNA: TGTGCCAGCAGCTTCATGACAGACACTGAAGCTTTCTTT.